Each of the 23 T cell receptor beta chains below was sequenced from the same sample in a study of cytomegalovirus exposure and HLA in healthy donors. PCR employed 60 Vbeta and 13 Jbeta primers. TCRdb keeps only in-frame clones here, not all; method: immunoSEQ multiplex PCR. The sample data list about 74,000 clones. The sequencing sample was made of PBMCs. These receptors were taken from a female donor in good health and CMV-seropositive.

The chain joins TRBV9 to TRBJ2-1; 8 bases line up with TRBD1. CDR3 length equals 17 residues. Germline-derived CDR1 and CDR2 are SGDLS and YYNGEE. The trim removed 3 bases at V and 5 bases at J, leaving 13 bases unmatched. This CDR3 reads CASSAPKTTGADNEQFF. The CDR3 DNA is TGTGCCAGCAGCGCCCCTAAGACGACAGGGGCCGACAATGAGCAGTTCTTC. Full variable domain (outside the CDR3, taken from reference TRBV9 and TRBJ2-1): DSGVTQTPKHLITATGQRVTLRCSPRSGDLSVYWYQQSLDQGLQFLIQYYNGEERAKGNILERFSAQQFPDLHSELNLSSLELGDSALYFCASSAPKTTGADNEQFFGPGTRLTVL.

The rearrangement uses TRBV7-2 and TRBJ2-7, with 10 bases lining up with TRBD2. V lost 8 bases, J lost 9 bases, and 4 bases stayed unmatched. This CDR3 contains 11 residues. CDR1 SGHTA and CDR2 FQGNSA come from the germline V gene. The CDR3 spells CASASGGLQYF. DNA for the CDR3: TGTGCCAGCGCTAGCGGGGGCCTGCAGTACTTC.

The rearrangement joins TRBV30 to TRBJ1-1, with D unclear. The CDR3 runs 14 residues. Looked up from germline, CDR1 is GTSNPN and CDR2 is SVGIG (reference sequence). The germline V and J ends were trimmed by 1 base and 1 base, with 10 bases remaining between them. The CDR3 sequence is CAWSDGVGNTEAFF. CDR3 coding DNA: TGTGCCTGGAGTGACGGGGTAGGGAACACTGAAGCTTTCTTT.

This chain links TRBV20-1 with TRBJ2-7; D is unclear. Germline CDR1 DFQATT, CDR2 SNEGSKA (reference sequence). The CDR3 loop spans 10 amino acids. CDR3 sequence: CSVFRNEQYF. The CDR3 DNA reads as TGCAGCGTGTTCAGGAATGAGCAGTACTTC.

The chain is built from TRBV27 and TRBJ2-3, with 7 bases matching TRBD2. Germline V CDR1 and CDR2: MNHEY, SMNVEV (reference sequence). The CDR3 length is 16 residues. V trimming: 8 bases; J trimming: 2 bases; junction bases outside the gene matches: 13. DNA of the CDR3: TGTGCCAGCGCTAGGCCGGGCGGGAGACCCACAGATACGCAGTATTTT. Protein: CASARPGGRPTDTQYF.

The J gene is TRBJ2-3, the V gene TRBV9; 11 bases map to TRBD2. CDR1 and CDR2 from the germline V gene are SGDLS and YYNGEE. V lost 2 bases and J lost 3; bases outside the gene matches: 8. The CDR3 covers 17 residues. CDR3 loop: CASSVSGGALGTDTQYF. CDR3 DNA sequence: TGTGCCAGCAGCGTTAGCGGGGGGGCCCTGGGGACAGATACGCAGTATTTT.

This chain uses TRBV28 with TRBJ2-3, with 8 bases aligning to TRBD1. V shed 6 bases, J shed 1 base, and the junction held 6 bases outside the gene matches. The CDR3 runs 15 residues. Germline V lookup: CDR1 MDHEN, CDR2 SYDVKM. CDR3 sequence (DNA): TGTGCCAGCAGATCAGGGGGACAGGGCACAGATACGCAGTATTTT. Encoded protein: CASRSGGQGTDTQYF.

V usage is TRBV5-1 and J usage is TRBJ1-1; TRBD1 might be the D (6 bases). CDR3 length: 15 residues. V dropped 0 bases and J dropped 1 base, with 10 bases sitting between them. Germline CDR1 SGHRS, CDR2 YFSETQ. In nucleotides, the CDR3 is TGCGCCAGCAGCTTGGAACAGGGAAAGAACACTGAAGCTTTCTTT. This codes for CASSLEQGKNTEAFF.

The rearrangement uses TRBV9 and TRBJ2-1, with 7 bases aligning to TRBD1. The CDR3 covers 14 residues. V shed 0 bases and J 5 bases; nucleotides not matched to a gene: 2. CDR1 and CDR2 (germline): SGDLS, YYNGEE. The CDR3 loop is CASSVDRGNNEQFF. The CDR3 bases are TGTGCCAGCAGCGTAGACAGGGGAAACAATGAGCAGTTCTTC.

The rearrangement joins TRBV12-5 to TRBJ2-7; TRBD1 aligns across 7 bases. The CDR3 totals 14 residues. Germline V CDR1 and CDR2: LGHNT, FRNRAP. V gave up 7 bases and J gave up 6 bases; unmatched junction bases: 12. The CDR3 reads CASAPDRDVFEQYF. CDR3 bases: TGTGCTAGTGCCCCCGACAGGGATGTTTTCGAGCAGTACTTC.

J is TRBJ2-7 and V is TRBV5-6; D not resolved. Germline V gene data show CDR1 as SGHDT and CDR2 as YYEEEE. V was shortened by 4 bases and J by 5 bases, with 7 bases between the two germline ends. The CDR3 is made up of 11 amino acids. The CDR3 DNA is TGTGCCAGCAGCCGCCGGGACGAGCAGTACTTC. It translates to CASSRRDEQYF. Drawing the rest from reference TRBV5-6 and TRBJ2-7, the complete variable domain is DAGVTQSPTHLIKTRGQQVTLRCSPKSGHDTVSWYQQALGQGPQFIFQYYEEEERQRGNFPDRFSGHQFPNYSSELNVNALLLGDSALYLCASSRRDEQYFGPGTRLTVT.

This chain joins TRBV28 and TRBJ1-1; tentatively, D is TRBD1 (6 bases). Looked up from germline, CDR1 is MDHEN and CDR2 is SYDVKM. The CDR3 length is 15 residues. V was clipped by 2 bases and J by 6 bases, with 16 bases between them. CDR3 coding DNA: TGTGCCAGCAGTTTAGACAACAGGGAGAGCTCTGAAGCTTTCTTT. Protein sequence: CASSLDNRESSEAFF.

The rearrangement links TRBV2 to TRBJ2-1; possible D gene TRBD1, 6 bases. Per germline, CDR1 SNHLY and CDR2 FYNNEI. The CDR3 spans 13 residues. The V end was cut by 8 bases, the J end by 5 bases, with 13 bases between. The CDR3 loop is CASAPRQDNEQFF. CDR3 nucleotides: TGTGCCAGCGCCCCGCGACAGGACAATGAGCAGTTCTTC.

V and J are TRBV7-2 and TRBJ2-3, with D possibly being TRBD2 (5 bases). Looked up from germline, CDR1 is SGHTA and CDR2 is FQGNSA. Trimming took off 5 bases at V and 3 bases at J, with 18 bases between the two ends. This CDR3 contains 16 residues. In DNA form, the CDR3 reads TGTGCCAGCAGCATAAGACTAAGGAGCGGTACAGATACGCAGTATTTT. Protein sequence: CASSIRLRSGTDTQYF.

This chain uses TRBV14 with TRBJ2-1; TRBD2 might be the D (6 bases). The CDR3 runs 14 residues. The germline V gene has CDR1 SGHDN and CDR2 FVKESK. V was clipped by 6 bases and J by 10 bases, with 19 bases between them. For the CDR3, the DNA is TGTGCCAGCAGTCCCGGACGGGGGTCTTACGAGCAGTTCTTC. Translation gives CASSPGRGSYEQFF.

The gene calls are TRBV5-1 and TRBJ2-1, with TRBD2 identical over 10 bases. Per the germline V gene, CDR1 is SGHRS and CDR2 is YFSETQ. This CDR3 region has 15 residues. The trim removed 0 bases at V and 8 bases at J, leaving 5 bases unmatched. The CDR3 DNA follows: TGCGCCAGCAGCTTGGGGCTAGCGGGAGCCGATGAGCAGTTCTTC. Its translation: CASSLGLAGADEQFF.

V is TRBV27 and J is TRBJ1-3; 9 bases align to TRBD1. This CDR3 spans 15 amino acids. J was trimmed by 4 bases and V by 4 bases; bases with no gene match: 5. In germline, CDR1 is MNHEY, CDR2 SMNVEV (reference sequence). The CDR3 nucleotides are TGTGCCAGCAGTTCCTACAGGGGGCTGGGAAACACCATATATTTT. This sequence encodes CASSSYRGLGNTIYF.

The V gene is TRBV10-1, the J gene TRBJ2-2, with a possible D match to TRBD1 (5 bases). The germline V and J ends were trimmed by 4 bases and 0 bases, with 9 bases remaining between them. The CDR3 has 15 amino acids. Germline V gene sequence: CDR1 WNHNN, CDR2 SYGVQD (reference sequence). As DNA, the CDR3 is TGCGCCAGCAGTGGACAGTCCTCGAACACCGGGGAGCTGTTTTTT. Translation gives CASSGQSSNTGELFF.

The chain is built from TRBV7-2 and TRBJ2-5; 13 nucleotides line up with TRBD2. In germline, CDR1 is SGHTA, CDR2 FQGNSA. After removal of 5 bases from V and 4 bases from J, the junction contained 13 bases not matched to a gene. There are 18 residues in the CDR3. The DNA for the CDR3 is TGTGCCAGCAGCCCTCAGGGATCGGGACTAGCGGGATCAGAGACCCAGTACTTC. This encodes CASSPQGSGLAGSETQYF. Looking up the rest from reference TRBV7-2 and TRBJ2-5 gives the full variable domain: GAGVSQSPSNKVTEKGKDVELRCDPISGHTALYWYRQSLGQGLEFLIYFQGNSAPDKSGLPSDRFSAERTGGSVSTLTIQRTQQEDSAVYLCASSPQGSGLAGSETQYFGPGTRLLVL.

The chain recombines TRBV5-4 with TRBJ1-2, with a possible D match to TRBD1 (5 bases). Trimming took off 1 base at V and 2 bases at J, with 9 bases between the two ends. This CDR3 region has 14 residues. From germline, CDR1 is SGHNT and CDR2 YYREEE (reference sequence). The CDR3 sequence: CASSLRQGNYGYTF. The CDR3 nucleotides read TGTGCCAGCAGCTTGCGGCAGGGAAACTATGGCTACACCTTC.

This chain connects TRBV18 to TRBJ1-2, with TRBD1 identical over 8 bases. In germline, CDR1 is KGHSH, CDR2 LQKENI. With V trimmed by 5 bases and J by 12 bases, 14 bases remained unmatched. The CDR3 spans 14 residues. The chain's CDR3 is CASSGSGQAPVHTF. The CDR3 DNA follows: TGTGCCAGCTCAGGATCGGGACAGGCTCCGGTCCACACCTTC. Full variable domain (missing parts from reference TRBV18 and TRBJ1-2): NAGVMQNPRHLVRRRGQEARLRCSPMKGHSHVYWYRQLPEEGLKFMVYLQKENIIDESGMPKERFSAEFPKEGPSILRIQQVVRGDSAAYFCASSGSGQAPVHTFGSGTRLTVV.

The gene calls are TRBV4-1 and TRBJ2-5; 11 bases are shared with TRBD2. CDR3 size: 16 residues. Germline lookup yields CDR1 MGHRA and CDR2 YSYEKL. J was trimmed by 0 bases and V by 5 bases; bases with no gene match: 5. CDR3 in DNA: TGCGCCAGCAGCTCTCCGGGACTAGCGGACCAAGAGACCCAGTACTTC. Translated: CASSSPGLADQETQYF.

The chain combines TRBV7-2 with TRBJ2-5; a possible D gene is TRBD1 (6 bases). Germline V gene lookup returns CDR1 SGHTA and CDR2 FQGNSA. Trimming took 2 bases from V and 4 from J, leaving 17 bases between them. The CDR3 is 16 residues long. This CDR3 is CASSLPGHGVGETQYF. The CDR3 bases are TGTGCCAGCAGCTTACCGGGACACGGCGTCGGAGAGACCCAGTACTTC.